This is a list of T cell receptor beta chains from one sample in a study of blood T cell repertoires in COVID-19. Clones were sequenced by immunoSEQ multiplex PCR, and TCRdb holds only the in-frame ones, with some missing. The repertoire holds approximately 99,000 clones, with about 89% as singletons. Input material: peripheral blood. All receptors come from a human donor in a cohort sampled during active COVID-19. Each CDR3 is given with its conserved first and last residue. D genes are given only for firm matches.

NA,TRBV28,TRBJ1-2,CASSLERGRNYGYTF,TGTGCCAGCAGTTTAGAAAGGGGTCGGAACTATGGCTACACCTTC
NA,TRBV7-3,TRBJ1-1,CASSSVGSDTEAFF,TGTGCCAGCAGCTCCGTCGGGTCGGACACTGAAGCTTTCTTT
TRBD1,TRBV5-4,TRBJ1-1,CASSLDGVGQGYTEAFF,TGTGCCAGCAGCTTGGACGGAGTGGGACAGGGGTACACTGAAGCTTTCTTT
NA,TRBV9,TRBJ1-2,CASSAGNSREENYGYTF,TGTGCCAGCAGCGCGGGGAACAGCCGAGAGGAAAACTATGGCTACACCTTC
TRBD1,TRBV2,TRBJ1-2,CATRDRAIDGYTF,TGTGCCACCCGGGACAGGGCAATTGATGGCTACACCTTC
NA,TRBV19,TRBJ2-2,CASSITRTTGELFF,TGTGCCAGTAGTATAACGCGTACTACCGGGGAGCTGTTTTTT
TRBD1,TRBV27,TRBJ1-4,CASSSRSWTGPVPKSGLFNEKLFF,TGTGCCAGCAGTTCCCGCAGTTGGACAGGGCCCGTCCCCAAGTCCGGTTTATTCAATGAAAAACTGTTTTTT
NA,TRBV7-3,TRBJ1-2,CASSLNVGGRGGYTF,TGTGCCAGCAGCTTAAATGTCGGGGGGCGAGGAGGCTACACCTTC
TRBD1,TRBV18,TRBJ2-7,CASSPPDRGPYEQYF,TGTGCCAGCTCACCACCGGACAGGGGTCCCTACGAGCAGTACTTC
NA,TRBV5-4,TRBJ1-2,CASSRDRNYGYTF,TGTGCCAGCAGTCGCGACAGGAACTATGGCTACACCTTC
TRBD2,TRBV5-1,TRBJ2-3,CASSLGLAETDTQYF,TGCGCCAGCAGCTTGGGACTAGCGGAAACAGATACGCAGTATTTT